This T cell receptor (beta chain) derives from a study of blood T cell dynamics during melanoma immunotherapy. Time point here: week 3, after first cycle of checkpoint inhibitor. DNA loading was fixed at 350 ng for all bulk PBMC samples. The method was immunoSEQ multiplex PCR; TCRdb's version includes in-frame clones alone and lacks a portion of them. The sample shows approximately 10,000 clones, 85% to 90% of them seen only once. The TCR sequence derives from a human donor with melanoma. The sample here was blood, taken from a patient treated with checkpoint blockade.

CDR3: CASSQTNTEAFF. The CDR3 DNA sequence: TGTGCCAGCTCACAAACTAACACTGAAGCTTTCTTT. V and J are TRBV18 and TRBJ1-1; no clear D gene. The germline V gene has CDR1 KGHSH and CDR2 LQKENI. The CDR3 spans 12 residues. Trimming shortened V by 4 bases and J by 2 bases, and 5 bases separated the two germline ends.